What follows is one T cell receptor (beta chain) and its context. Antigen: not known. The data are from a study of cytomegalovirus exposure and HLA in healthy donors. Study findings and constraints: About 87% or about 30% of the time was how often most TCR beta V segments were productive, according to an earlier analysis.

Primers included in the PCR were 60 Vbeta and 13 Jbeta primers. Method: immunoSEQ multiplex PCR; TCRdb's copy keeps in-frame clones and lacks some. The table records about 170,000 clones, around 80% of them present only once. Germline CDR1 and CDR2: SNHLY and FYNNEI. V dropped 7 bases and J dropped 6; count of bases not matched to a gene: 6. CDR3 length: 13 residues. The sample taken for sequencing was PBMCs. The receptor's source is a woman between 45 and 65 years old in good health and CMV-seronegative. The V and J genes are TRBV2 and TRBJ1-5, with TRBD1 matching over 7 bases. CDR3 protein: CASNDPGGQPQHF. CDR3 sequence (DNA): TGTGCCAGCAACGACCCAGGGGGTCAGCCCCAGCATTTT.